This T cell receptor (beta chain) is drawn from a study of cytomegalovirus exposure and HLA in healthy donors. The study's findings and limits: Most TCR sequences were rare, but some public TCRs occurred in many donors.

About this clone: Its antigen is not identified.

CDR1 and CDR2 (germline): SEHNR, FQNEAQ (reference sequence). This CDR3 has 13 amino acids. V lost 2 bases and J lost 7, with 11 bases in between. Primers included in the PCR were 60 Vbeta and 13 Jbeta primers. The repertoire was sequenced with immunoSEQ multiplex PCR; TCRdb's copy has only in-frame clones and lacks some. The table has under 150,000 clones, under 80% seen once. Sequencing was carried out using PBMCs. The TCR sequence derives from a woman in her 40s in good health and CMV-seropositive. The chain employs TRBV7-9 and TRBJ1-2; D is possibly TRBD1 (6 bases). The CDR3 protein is CASSLTEGGGYTF. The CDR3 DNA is TGTGCCAGCAGCTTAACAGAAGGGGGTGGCTACACCTTC.